This T cell receptor beta chain was sequenced during a study of blood T cell repertoires in COVID-19. Profiling relied on immunoSEQ multiplex PCR, and the TCRdb table lists in-frame clones only, not all of them. The sample carries tens of thousands of clones, approximately 80% recorded once. The CDR3 has 13 residues. The germline V gene has CDR1 SEHNR and CDR2 FQNEAQ (reference sequence). Trimming stripped 5 bases from V and 4 bases from J, with 11 bases between. This clonotype was sampled from a man in his fifties or sixties with acute or convalescent COVID-19. The chain uses TRBV7-9 and TRBJ1-2; the D gene is possibly TRBD1 (5 bases). What was sequenced was peripheral blood. The CDR3 reads CASSPGLSYGYTF. The CDR3 DNA reads TGTGCCAGCAGCCCGGGACTGTCCTATGGCTACACCTTC. Complete variable domain (other parts from reference TRBV7-9 and TRBJ1-2): DTGVSQNPRHKITKRGQNVTFRCDPISEHNRLYWYRQTLGQGPEFLTYFQNEAQLEKSRLLSDRFSAERPKGSFSTLEIQRTEQGDSAMYLCASSPGLSYGYTFGSGTRLTVV.